Below are 21 T cell receptor beta chains sequenced from a single sample in a study of T-cell memory formation after mild COVID-19. TCRdb used MiXCR to reprocess the 5' RACE reads, holding one entry per CDR3 protein. The table has 550,000 to 600,000 distinct CDR3 sequences, about 18% seen once; the top ten hold less than 10%. The sequencing input was PBMCs or a T cell subset sorted from them (not recorded which). All receptors derive from an adult woman who had mild COVID-19 (a few samples of this study predate the infection). Cell type and time point are not known.

The gene calls are TRBV7-8 and TRBJ1-2; D perhaps matches TRBD1 (6 bases). Trimming left V 5 bases short and J 8 bases short, with 18 bases between. Germline lookup yields CDR1 SGHVS and CDR2 FQNEAQ. The CDR3 runs 14 residues. Here the CDR3 DNA reads TGTGCCAGCAGCCCCTGGGGGCCGACGTGGGGCTACACCTTC. This translates into CASSPWGPTWGYTF.

This clonotype was observed a few times. The chain couples TRBV7-3 to TRBJ1-1; weak D call: TRBD1 (6 bases). V was pared by 2 bases and J by 3 bases, with 13 bases between. Germline V gene data show CDR1 as SGHTA and CDR2 as FQGTGA. This CDR3 has 15 residues. Here the CDR3 reads CASSLSTGLDTEAFF. CDR3 in DNA: TGTGCCAGCAGCTTATCCACAGGGTTGGACACTGAAGCTTTCTTT.

In its sample, this clonotype was seen many times. V and J are TRBV19 and TRBJ2-3; no definite D call. V lost 0 bases and J 2 bases, leaving 9 bases between the germline ends. CDR3 length: 15 residues. Germline V gene data show CDR1 as LNHDA and CDR2 as SQIVND (reference sequence). The CDR3 reads CASSIDPRATDTQYF. CDR3 DNA sequence: TGTGCCAGTAGTATAGATCCCCGGGCCACAGATACGCAGTATTTT.

J is TRBJ2-2 and V is TRBV25-1; the D call may be TRBD1 or TRBD2 (5 bases each). Trimming stripped 6 bases from V and 6 bases from J, with 8 bases between. The germline V gene has CDR1 MGHDK and CDR2 SYGVNS. This CDR3 comprises 12 residues. The CDR3: CASRTGPGELFF. The CDR3 DNA follows: TGTGCCAGCAGGACGGGGCCCGGGGAGCTGTTTTTT. The whole variable domain, remainder taken from reference TRBV25-1 and TRBJ2-2, is EADIYQTPRYLVIGTGKKITLECSQTMGHDKMYWYQQDPGMELHLIHYSYGVNSTEKGDLSSESTVSRIRTEHFPLTLESARPSHTSQYLCASRTGPGELFFGEGSRLTVL.

V gene TRBV29-1 combines with J gene TRBJ1-1, with D possibly matching TRBD1 (5 bases). The V gene's germline CDR1 is SQVTM and CDR2 ANQGSEA. Trimming cost V 1 base and J 3 bases, with 18 bases left between them. The CDR3 has 16 amino acids. This chain's CDR3 is CSVEGALGGTYTEAFF. The CDR3 nucleotides read TGCAGCGTTGAAGGGGCATTGGGGGGGACTTACACTGAAGCTTTCTTT.

This clonotype occurred a few times. The gene calls are TRBV18 and TRBJ2-1, with D tentatively TRBD2 (6 bases). This CDR3 comprises 15 residues. Trimming removed 5 bases at V and 3 bases at J, with 14 bases between. Germline loops: CDR1 KGHSH, CDR2 LQKENI. The CDR3 here is CASSGTGSGYNEQFF. The CDR3 nucleotides read TGTGCCAGCTCAGGGACTGGGTCCGGCTACAATGAGCAGTTCTTC.

The chain carries TRBV24-1 and TRBJ2-3; D unclear. Germline loops: CDR1 KGHDR, CDR2 SFDVKD. V was pared by 7 bases and J by 2 bases, with 6 bases between. CDR3 length: 12 residues. The chain's CDR3 is CATRGSTDTQYF. CDR3 sequence (DNA): TGTGCCACCAGGGGCTCCACAGATACGCAGTATTTT.

The chain couples TRBV20-1 to TRBJ2-7, with D unclear. CDR1 and CDR2 from the germline V gene are DFQATT and SNEGSKA (reference sequence). V lost 4 bases and J lost 2, with 12 bases in between. The CDR3 is made up of 13 amino acids. The CDR3 region has the DNA TGCAGTGCTATCGTTGCAAACACCTACGAGCAGTACTTC. As protein: CSAIVANTYEQYF.

This chain uses TRBV5-6 with TRBJ2-2; 11 nucleotides line up with TRBD1. The ends lost 3 bases at V and 7 bases at J; junction bases unmatched: 8. This CDR3 contains 16 residues. From germline, CDR1 is SGHDT and CDR2 YYEEEE. CDR3 nucleotides: TGTGCCAGCAGCTCAACAGGACAGGGGGCAATCGGGGAGCTGTTTTTT. Its translation is CASSSTGQGAIGELFF.

This clonotype was detected only a few times. V usage is TRBV6-2 or TRBV6-3 and J usage is TRBJ2-1; D is unclear. Trimming removed 5 bases at V and 6 bases at J, with 17 bases between. CDR3 length: 15 residues. Germline lookup yields CDR1 MNHEY and CDR2 SVGEGT. CDR3 in DNA: TGTGCCAGCAGTACCTTTCGCCCGCCGGGCAATGAGCAGTTCTTC. Translated: CASSTFRPPGNEQFF.

This clonotype was found a few times. The gene calls are TRBV20-1 and TRBJ1-2; 9 bases are a match to TRBD1. The CDR3 spans 12 residues. Germline lookup yields CDR1 DFQATT and CDR2 SNEGSKA (reference sequence). V lost 5 bases, J lost 13 bases, and 11 bases stayed unmatched. The CDR3 protein is CSALAGTGKFTF. As DNA, the CDR3 is TGCAGTGCTTTGGCCGGGACAGGGAAATTCACCTTC.

As to this clonotype: Compared with germline, one end of the junction differs, possibly owing to a read error. V gene TRBV3-1 combines with J gene TRBJ2-7, with D perhaps assigned TRBD1 or TRBD2 (6 bases each). The CDR3 contains 15 residues. Per germline, CDR1 LGHDT and CDR2 YNNKEL (reference sequence). DNA of the CDR3: TGTGCCAGCAGACAAGAAAGAGGGGGGAGCTACGAGCAGTACTTC. Translation: CASRQERGGSYEQYF.

This clonotype was found a few times. V is TRBV30 and J is TRBJ1-5; TRBD1 aligns across 8 bases. The V gene's germline CDR1 is GTSNPN and CDR2 SVGIG (reference sequence). This CDR3 is built from 14 residues. J lost 6 bases, V lost 5 bases, and 9 bases had no gene match. CDR3 sequence: CAWGKQGGPQPQHF. The DNA of the CDR3 is TGTGCCTGGGGTAAACAGGGGGGCCCTCAGCCCCAGCATTTT. Full variable domain (rest looked up from reference TRBV30 and TRBJ1-5): SQTIHQWPATLVQPVGSPLSLECTVEGTSNPNLYWYRQAAGRGLQLLFYSVGIGQISSEVPQNLSASRPQDRQFILSSKKLLLSDSGFYLCAWGKQGGPQPQHFGDGTRLSIL.

V gene TRBV6-5 combines with J gene TRBJ1-1; D is unresolved. Germline V gives CDR1 MNHEY, CDR2 SVGAGI. This CDR3 contains 16 residues. Trimming removed 2 bases at V and 3 bases at J, with 16 bases between. The CDR3 coding sequence is TGTGCCAGCAGTTACCTCTCCCCCAGGTGGGACACTGAAGCTTTCTTT. Amino acids: CASSYLSPRWDTEAFF.

This clonotype was seen a few times. This chain joins TRBV20-1 and TRBJ2-1, with 7 positions matching TRBD2. Germline CDR1 DFQATT, CDR2 SNEGSKA (reference sequence). This CDR3 has 18 residues. With 0 bases clipped from V and 2 bases from J, the junction kept 13 bases outside the gene matches. This CDR3 is CSARDLPPVAGAYNEQFF. The DNA of the CDR3 is TGCAGTGCTAGAGATCTTCCCCCGGTCGCGGGGGCCTACAATGAGCAGTTCTTC.

In this sample, this clonotype turned up many times. One end of the junction is discordant with germline, which a read error may explain. This sequence joins TRBV9 and TRBJ2-7, with 12 bases that match TRBD2. Germline V gene data show CDR1 as SGDLS and CDR2 as YYNGEE. This CDR3 comprises 15 residues. The CDR3 sequence: CASSATSGSSYEQYF. As DNA, the CDR3 is TGCGCCAGCAGCGCGACTAGCGGGAGCTCCTACGAGCAGTACTTC.

This clonotype was found a few times. V and J are TRBV20-1 and TRBJ1-1; 7 bases agree with TRBD1. V gave up 6 bases and J gave up 4 bases; unmatched junction bases: 5. CDR1 is DFQATT and CDR2 is SNEGSKA in the germline V gene (reference sequence). The length of the CDR3 is 12 residues. This CDR3 is CSAQGVATEAFF. In nucleotides, the CDR3 is TGCAGTGCCCAGGGGGTGGCCACTGAAGCTTTCTTT.

This chain links TRBV5-1 with TRBJ2-1; no reliable D call. The V end lost 6 bases, the J end lost 0 bases, and 16 bases lay between the germline ends. CDR1 SGHRS and CDR2 YFSETQ come from the germline V gene. CDR3 length: 16 residues. CDR3 sequence (DNA): TGCGCCAGCACATTTGGGTCCATGAGCTCCTACAATGAGCAGTTCTTC. Translating gives CASTFGSMSSYNEQFF.

This chain links TRBV20-1 with TRBJ2-7, with D perhaps TRBD2 (5 bases). CDR3 length: 13 amino acids. The germline V gene has CDR1 DFQATT and CDR2 SNEGSKA (reference sequence). The V and J ends lost 1 base and 4 bases respectively, with 11 bases between them. Here the CDR3 DNA reads TGCAGTGCTAGAGGTTTCGGGATGTACGAGCAGTACTTC. This translates into CSARGFGMYEQYF.

This clonotype has only a few counts. The chain combines TRBV5-1 with TRBJ2-3; D may be TRBD2 (7 bases). Germline CDR1 reads SGHRS; CDR2 reads YFSETQ. The V gene lost 5 bases and the J gene lost 0 bases, with 19 bases spanning the gap. The CDR3 consists of 17 residues. CDR3 coding DNA: TGCGCCAGCAGGCCCGCTTCGGGGGGCCCTAGCACAGATACGCAGTATTTT. This codes for CASRPASGGPSTDTQYF.

Only one count was recorded for this clonotype. The chain's CDR3 is CSVTEQFF. The CDR3 DNA reads TGCAGCGTTACTGAGCAGTTCTTC. The chain couples TRBV29-1 to TRBJ2-1; D unresolved. In germline, CDR1 is SQVTM, CDR2 ANQGSEA. Trimming cost V 5 bases and J 9 bases, with 2 bases left between them. CDR3 length: 8 residues.